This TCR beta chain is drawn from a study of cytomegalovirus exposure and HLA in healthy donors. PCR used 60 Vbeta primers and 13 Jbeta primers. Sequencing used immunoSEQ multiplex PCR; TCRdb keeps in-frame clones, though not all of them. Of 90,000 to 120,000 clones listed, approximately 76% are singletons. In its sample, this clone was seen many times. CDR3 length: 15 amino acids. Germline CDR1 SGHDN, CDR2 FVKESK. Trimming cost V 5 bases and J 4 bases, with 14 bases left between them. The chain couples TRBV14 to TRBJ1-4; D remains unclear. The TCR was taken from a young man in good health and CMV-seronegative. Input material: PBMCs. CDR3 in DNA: TGTGCCAGCAGCAGGAACCGACTGCTTAATGAAAAACTGTTTTTT. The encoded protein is CASSRNRLLNEKLFF.